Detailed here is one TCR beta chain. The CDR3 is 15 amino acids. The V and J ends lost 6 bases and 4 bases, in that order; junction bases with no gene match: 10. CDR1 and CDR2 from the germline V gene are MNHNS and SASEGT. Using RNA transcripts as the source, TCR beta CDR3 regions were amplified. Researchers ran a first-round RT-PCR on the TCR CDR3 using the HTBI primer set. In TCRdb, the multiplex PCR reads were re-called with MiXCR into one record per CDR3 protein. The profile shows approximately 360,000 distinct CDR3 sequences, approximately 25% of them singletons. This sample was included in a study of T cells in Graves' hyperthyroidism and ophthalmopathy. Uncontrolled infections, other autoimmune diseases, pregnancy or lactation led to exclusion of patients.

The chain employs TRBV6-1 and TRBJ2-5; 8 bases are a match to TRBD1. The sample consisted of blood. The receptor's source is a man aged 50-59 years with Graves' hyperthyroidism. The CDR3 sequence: CASRRGRTGRETQYF. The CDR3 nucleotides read TGTGCCAGCAGGCGGGGAAGGACAGGGCGAGAGACCCAGTACTTC.